The 16 T cell receptor beta chains reported below all come from one sample, sequenced in a study of T cell repertoires in cytomegalovirus infection. TCRdb reprocessed the reads via MiXCR and lists one record per CDR3 protein. Among around 630,000 distinct CDR3 sequences, 24% were seen once, and the ten largest hold under 8.5%. Input material: CD8+ T cells from PBMCs. These receptors all stem from a human donor in good health (CMV status not recorded). Some clones in this sample may be carry-over from other donors' samples.

V is TRBV20-1 and J is TRBJ2-7; no clear D. Per germline, CDR1 DFQATT and CDR2 SNEGSKA (reference sequence). V lost 0 bases and J 7 bases, leaving 16 bases between the germline ends. The CDR3 runs 14 residues. CDR3 DNA: TGCAGTGCTAGAGATATTGACCGAGGTTATGAGCAGTACGTC. Translated, it gives CSARDIDRGYEQYV.

Many counts were recorded for this clonotype. The chain joins TRBV7-9 to TRBJ2-5, with D perhaps matching TRBD2 (6 bases). V dropped 1 base and J dropped 0 bases, with 6 bases sitting between them. This CDR3 is 14 amino acids long. Germline assignment: CDR1 SEHNR and CDR2 FQNEAQ (reference sequence). This chain's CDR3 is CASSLVADQETQYF. Written as DNA, the CDR3 is TGTGCCAGCAGCTTAGTAGCGGACCAAGAGACCCAGTACTTC.

This sequence joins TRBV20-1 and TRBJ1-1; a weak D match, TRBD1 (5 bases). The CDR3 consists of 17 residues. Per germline, CDR1 DFQATT and CDR2 SNEGSKA (reference sequence). V was pared by 4 bases and J by 4 bases, with 25 bases between. The chain's CDR3 is CSAIDRGPRQRSTEAFF. The DNA for the CDR3 is TGCAGTGCTATCGACCGGGGCCCAAGACAACGGAGCACTGAAGCTTTCTTT.

Worth noting for this clonotype: At one end, the junction sequence differs from germline, possibly due to a read error. Here the CDR3 DNA reads TGTACCATCACTCACGCTCACGAGCAGTACTTC. Protein product: CTITHAHEQYF. This chain links TRBV10-3 with TRBJ2-7, with no clear D. CDR3 length: 11 residues. Germline V gene sequence: CDR1 ENHRY, CDR2 SYGVKD.

Many counts were recorded for this clonotype. The CDR3 reads CASSYDRGGHNSPLHF. As DNA, the CDR3 is TGTGCCAGCAGCTATGACAGGGGGGGCCATAATTCACCCCTCCACTTT. The rearrangement links TRBV7-2 to TRBJ1-6; the match to TRBD1 covers 9 bases. Per the germline V gene, CDR1 is SGHTA and CDR2 is FQGNSA. This CDR3 comprises 16 residues. V trimming: 4 bases; J trimming: 5 bases; junction bases outside the gene matches: 6.

The genes are TRBV29-1 and TRBJ2-3; TRBD1 matches at 9 bases. Trimming at V came to 8 bases and at J to 3 bases, leaving 9 bases not matched to a gene. Germline V CDR1 and CDR2: SQVTM, ANQGSEA. This CDR3 comprises 14 residues. CDR3 DNA sequence: TGCAGCCTTTCCGGGACAGGGTTGACAGATACGCAGTATTTT. Residues: CSLSGTGLTDTQYF.

The CDR3: CASSFGEDRSYGYTF. DNA of the CDR3: TGTGCCAGCAGCTTTGGAGAGGACAGAAGCTATGGCTACACCTTC. The genes are TRBV5-6 and TRBJ1-2; D is possibly TRBD1 (6 bases). V lost 2 bases and J lost 4, with 15 bases in between. CDR1 is SGHDT and CDR2 is YYEEEE in the germline V gene. The CDR3 loop spans 15 amino acids.

There are a few counts of this clonotype. This chain uses TRBV28 with TRBJ1-4; 9 bases align to TRBD1. CDR3 length: 17 residues. The germline V gene has CDR1 MDHEN and CDR2 SYDVKM. V lost 6 bases to trimming and J lost 2 bases; unmatched junction nucleotides: 10. CDR3 coding DNA: TGTGCCAGCAGCGGGACAGGGAAACGGGCTACTAATGAAAAACTGTTTTTT. Its translation: CASSGTGKRATNEKLFF.

This clonotype has only a few counts. The chain has TRBV11-1 and TRBJ2-1; 9 bases match TRBD2. The CDR3 consists of 15 residues. V lost 2 bases, J lost 8 bases, and 7 bases stayed unmatched. In germline, CDR1 is SGHAT, CDR2 FQDESV (reference sequence). The CDR3 nucleotides read TGTGCCAGCAGCTTATATGGCGGGGGGGCTTATGAGCAGTTCTTC. Translation gives CASSLYGGGAYEQFF.

This chain connects TRBV29-1 to TRBJ1-2; tentatively, D is TRBD1 (5 bases). Trimming left V 3 bases short and J 5 bases short, with 10 bases between. Germline CDR1 SQVTM, CDR2 ANQGSEA. This CDR3 spans 12 amino acids. Here the CDR3 DNA reads TGCAGCGTTGAGCAGGGACCTTATGGCTACACCTTC. This translates into CSVEQGPYGYTF.

This clonotype was seen more than once but under ten times. The V gene is TRBV28, the J gene TRBJ2-3; 8 bases are shared with TRBD2. Trimming at V came to 5 bases and at J to 2 bases, leaving 6 bases not matched to a gene. The CDR3 consists of 15 residues. Germline V gene sequence: CDR1 MDHEN, CDR2 SYDVKM. CDR3 bases: TGTGCCAGCAGTCCCCAGCGGGGGTACACAGATACGCAGTATTTT. It translates to CASSPQRGYTDTQYF.

The chain uses TRBV5-1 and TRBJ2-5, with 12 bases fitting TRBD2. Per germline, CDR1 SGHRS and CDR2 YFSETQ. The CDR3 contains 18 residues. The V segment lost 0 bases and the J segment 0 bases; nucleotides outside the gene matches: 6. The CDR3 coding sequence is TGCGCCAGCAGCTTGGGACTAGCGGGGGCTATGTACCAAGAGACCCAGTACTTC. Protein: CASSLGLAGAMYQETQYF.

This chain joins TRBV25-1 and TRBJ1-1; D is ambiguous. The CDR3 has 13 amino acids. The germline V and J ends were trimmed by 1 base and 4 bases, with 7 bases remaining between them. Germline V lookup: CDR1 MGHDK, CDR2 SYGVNS. CDR3 sequence reads: CASSEFRVTEAFF. In DNA form, the CDR3 reads TGTGCCAGCAGTGAATTTCGGGTCACTGAAGCTTTCTTT.

This clonotype was detected only a few times. The genes are TRBV6-2 or TRBV6-3 and TRBJ2-5; maybe TRBD2 (5 bases). The CDR3 has 11 residues. CDR1 is MNHEY, CDR2 SVGEGT, per germline. V was pared by 10 bases and J by 5 bases, with 11 bases between. This CDR3 is CATILAETQYF. CDR3 nucleotides: TGTGCCACCATCCTAGCTGAGACCCAGTACTTC.

The genes are TRBV9 and TRBJ2-3; 12 bases fit TRBD2. CDR1 and CDR2 (germline): SGDLS, YYNGEE. V was clipped by 0 bases and J by 6 bases; unmatched bases: 5. The CDR3 is 16 amino acids. CDR3: CASSVAASGGVDTQYF. The CDR3 DNA reads TGTGCCAGCAGCGTAGCGGCTAGCGGGGGGGTGGATACGCAGTATTTT.

The chain links TRBV4-1 to TRBJ2-5; 12 nucleotides agree with TRBD2. The V and J ends lost 0 bases and 5 bases, in that order; junction bases with no gene match: 1. The CDR3 is made up of 15 amino acids. Germline values: CDR1 MGHRA, CDR2 YSYEKL. The CDR3 DNA reads TGCGCCAGCAGCCAAGATGGGACTAGCGGGGAGACCCAGTACTTC. This encodes CASSQDGTSGETQYF.